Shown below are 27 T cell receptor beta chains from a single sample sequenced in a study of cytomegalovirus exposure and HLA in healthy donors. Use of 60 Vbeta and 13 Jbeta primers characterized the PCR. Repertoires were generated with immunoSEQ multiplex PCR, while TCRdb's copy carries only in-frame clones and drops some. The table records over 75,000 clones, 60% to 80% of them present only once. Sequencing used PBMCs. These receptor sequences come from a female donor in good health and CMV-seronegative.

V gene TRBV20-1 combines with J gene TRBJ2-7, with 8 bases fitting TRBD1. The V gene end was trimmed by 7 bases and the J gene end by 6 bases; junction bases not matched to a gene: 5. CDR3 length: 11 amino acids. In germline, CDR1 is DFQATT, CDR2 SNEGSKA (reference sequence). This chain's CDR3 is CSVGQGGEQYF. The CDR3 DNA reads TGCAGTGTTGGACAGGGAGGCGAGCAGTACTTC.

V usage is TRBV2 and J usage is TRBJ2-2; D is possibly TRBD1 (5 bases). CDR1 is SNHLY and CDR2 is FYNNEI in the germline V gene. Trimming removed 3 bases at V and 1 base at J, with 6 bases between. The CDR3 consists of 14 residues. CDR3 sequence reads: CASSDRVNTGELFF. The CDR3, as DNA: TGTGCCAGCAGTGACAGGGTGAACACCGGGGAGCTGTTTTTT.

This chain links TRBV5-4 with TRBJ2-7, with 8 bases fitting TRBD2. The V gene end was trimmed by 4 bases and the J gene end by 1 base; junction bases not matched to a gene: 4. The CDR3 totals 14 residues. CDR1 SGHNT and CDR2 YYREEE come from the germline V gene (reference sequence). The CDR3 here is CASSREGQSYEQYF. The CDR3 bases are TGTGCCAGCAGCCGGGAGGGACAATCCTACGAGCAGTACTTC.

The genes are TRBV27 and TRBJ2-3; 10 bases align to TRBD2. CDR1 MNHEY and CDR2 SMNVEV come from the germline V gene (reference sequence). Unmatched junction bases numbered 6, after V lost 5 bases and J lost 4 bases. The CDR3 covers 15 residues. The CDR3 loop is CASSQGLAKADTQYF. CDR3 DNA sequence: TGTGCCAGCAGTCAGGGACTAGCGAAGGCAGATACGCAGTATTTT.

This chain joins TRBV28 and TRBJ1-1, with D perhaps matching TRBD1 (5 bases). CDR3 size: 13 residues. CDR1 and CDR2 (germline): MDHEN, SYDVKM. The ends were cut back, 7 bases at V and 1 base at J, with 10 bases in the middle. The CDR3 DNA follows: TGTGCCAGCACCCCGGACAAGAACACTGAAGCTTTCTTT. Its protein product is CASTPDKNTEAFF.

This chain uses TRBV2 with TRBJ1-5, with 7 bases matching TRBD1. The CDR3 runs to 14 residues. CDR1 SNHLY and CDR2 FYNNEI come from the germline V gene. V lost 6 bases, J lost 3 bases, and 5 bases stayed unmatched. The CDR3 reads CASRTGQFNQPQHF. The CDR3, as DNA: TGTGCCAGCAGAACGGGACAGTTCAATCAGCCCCAGCATTTT.

The CDR3 spells CASSWDRGRITGELFF. In DNA, the CDR3 is TGTGCCAGCAGTTGGGACAGGGGGCGAATCACCGGGGAGCTGTTTTTT. The rearrangement uses TRBV6-5 and TRBJ2-2, with TRBD1 identical over 12 bases. Germline CDR1 reads MNHEY; CDR2 reads SVGAGI. The CDR3 consists of 16 residues. V was pared by 4 bases and J by 4 bases, with 4 bases of the junction left unmatched.

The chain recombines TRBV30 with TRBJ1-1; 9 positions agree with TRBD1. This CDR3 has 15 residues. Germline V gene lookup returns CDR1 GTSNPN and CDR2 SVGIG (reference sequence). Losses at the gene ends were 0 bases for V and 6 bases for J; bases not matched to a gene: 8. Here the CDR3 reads CAWSVRGTGKAEAFF. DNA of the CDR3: TGTGCCTGGAGTGTACGGGGGACAGGGAAAGCTGAAGCTTTCTTT.

For the CDR3, the DNA is TGTGCCAGCAGTGTGGACAGCTATGGCTACACCTTC. It yields the protein CASSVDSYGYTF. This rearrangement joins TRBV6-5 to TRBJ1-2; a possible D gene is TRBD1 (6 bases). The V gene's germline CDR1 is MNHEY and CDR2 SVGAGI. The CDR3 totals 12 residues. Trimming removed 5 bases from V and 4 bases from J, with 8 bases in between.

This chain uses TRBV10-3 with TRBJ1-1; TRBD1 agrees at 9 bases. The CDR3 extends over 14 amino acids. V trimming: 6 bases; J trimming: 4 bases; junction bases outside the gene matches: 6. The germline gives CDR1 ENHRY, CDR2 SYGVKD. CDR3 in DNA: TGTGCCATCAGAGAGACAGGGGGGAGCACTGAAGCTTTCTTT. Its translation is CAIRETGGSTEAFF.

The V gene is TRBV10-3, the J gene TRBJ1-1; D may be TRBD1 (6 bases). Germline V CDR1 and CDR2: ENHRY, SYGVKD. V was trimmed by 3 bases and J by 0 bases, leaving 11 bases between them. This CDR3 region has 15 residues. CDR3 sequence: CAISDPQGMNTEAFF. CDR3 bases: TGTGCCATCAGTGACCCGCAGGGGATGAACACTGAAGCTTTCTTT.

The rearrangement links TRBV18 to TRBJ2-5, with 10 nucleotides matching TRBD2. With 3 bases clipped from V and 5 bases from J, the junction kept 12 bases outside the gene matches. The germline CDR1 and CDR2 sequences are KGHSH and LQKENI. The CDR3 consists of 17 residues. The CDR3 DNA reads TGTGCCAGCTCACCTCGCGGACTAGCGGAGATGGGGGAGACCCAGTACTTC. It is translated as CASSPRGLAEMGETQYF.

The CDR3 region is CASSAKGQLEKLFF. DNA for the CDR3: TGCGCCAGCAGCGCTAAAGGACAGCTTGAAAAACTGTTTTTT. The genes are TRBV5-1 and TRBJ1-4; perhaps TRBD1 as D (6 bases). Germline loops: CDR1 SGHRS, CDR2 YFSETQ. The CDR3 spans 14 residues. The V gene lost 4 bases and the J gene lost 7 bases, with 14 bases spanning the gap.

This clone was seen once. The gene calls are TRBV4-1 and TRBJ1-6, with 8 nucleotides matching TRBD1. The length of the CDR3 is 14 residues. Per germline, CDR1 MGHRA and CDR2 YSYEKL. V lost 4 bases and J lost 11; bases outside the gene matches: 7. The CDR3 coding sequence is TGCGCCAGCAGCCGAGGACAGGGAGAAACACCCCTCCACTTT. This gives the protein CASSRGQGETPLHF.

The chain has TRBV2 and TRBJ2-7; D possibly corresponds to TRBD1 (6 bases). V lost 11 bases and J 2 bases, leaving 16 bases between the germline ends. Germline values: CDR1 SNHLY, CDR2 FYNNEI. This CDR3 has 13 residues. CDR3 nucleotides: TGTGCCGCCAGATCCAGGGGCCCCTACGAGCAGTACTTC. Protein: CAARSRGPYEQYF.

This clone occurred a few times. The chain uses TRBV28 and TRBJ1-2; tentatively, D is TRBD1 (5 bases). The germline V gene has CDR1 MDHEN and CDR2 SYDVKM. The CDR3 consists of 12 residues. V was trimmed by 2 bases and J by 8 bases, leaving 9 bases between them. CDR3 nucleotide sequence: TGTGCCAGCAGTTTACAGGGTAAAGGCTACACCTTC. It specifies CASSLQGKGYTF.

CDR3: CASSRDRQGTEAFF. CDR3 in DNA: TGTGCCAGCAGTAGGGACAGGCAGGGCACTGAAGCTTTCTTT. The V gene is TRBV6-5, the J gene TRBJ1-1; 8 nucleotides align to TRBD1. The CDR3 extends over 14 amino acids. Germline trimming cut 5 bases from V and 4 bases from J; bases unmatched to any gene: 6. Germline CDR1 and CDR2: MNHEY and SVGAGI.

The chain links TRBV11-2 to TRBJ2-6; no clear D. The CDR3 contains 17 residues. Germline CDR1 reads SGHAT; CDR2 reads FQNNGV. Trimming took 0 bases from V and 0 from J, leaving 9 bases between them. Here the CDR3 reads CASSLDGRSSGANVLTF. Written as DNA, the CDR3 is TGTGCCAGCAGCTTAGATGGGCGTTCCTCTGGGGCCAACGTCCTGACTTTC.

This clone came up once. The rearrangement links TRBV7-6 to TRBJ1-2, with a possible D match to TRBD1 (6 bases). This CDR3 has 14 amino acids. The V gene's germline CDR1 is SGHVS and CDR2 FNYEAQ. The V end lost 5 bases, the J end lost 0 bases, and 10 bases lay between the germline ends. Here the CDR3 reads CASSPRGPNYGYTF. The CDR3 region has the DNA TGTGCCAGCAGCCCCAGGGGACCTAACTATGGCTACACCTTC. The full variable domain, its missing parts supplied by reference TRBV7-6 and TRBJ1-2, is GAGVSQSPRYKVTKRGQDVALRCDPISGHVSLYWYRQALGQGPEFLTYFNYEAQQDKSGLPNDRFSAERPEGSISTLTIQRTEQRDSAMYRCASSPRGPNYGYTFGSGTRLTVV.

In DNA, the CDR3 is TGTGCCAGCAGTGGCGAGAACACCGGGGAGCTGTTTTTT. This sequence encodes CASSGENTGELFF. The chain employs TRBV2 and TRBJ2-2; D uncertain. Germline V gene sequence: CDR1 SNHLY, CDR2 FYNNEI. The CDR3 sequence is 13 residues long. The V end lost 4 bases, the J end lost 1 base, and 4 bases lay between the germline ends.

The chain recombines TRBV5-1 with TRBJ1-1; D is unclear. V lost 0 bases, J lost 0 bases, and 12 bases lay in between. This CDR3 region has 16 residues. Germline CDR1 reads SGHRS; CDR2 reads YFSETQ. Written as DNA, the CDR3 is TGCGCCAGCAGCTTGGGGGTCGGGATTCTGAACACTGAAGCTTTCTTT. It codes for CASSLGVGILNTEAFF.

The CDR3 nucleotides are TGTGCCAGCAGTTTAGGCCAGTACAATCAGCCCCAGCATTTT. Its translation: CASSLGQYNQPQHF. V usage is TRBV28 and J usage is TRBJ1-5; D remains unclear. Trimming took off 2 bases at V and 3 bases at J, with 8 bases between the two ends. This CDR3 spans 14 amino acids. Germline V CDR1 and CDR2: MDHEN, SYDVKM.

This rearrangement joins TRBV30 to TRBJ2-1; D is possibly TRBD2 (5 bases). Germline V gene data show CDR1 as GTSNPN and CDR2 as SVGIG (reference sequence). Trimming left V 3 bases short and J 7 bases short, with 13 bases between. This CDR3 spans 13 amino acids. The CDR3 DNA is TGTGCCTGGAGGGGGAGCGCTTGGAATGAGCAGTTCTTC. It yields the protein CAWRGSAWNEQFF.

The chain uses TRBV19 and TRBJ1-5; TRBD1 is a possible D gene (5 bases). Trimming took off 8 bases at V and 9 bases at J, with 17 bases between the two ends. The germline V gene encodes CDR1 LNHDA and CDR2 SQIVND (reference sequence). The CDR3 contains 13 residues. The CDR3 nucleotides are TGTGCCAGTCGGGACTCGGAGTTGCGGCCCCAGCATTTT. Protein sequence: CASRDSELRPQHF. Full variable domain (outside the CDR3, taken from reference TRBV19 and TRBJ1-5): DGGITQSPKYLFRKEGQNVTLSCEQNLNHDAMYWYRQDPGQGLRLIYYSQIVNDFQKGDIAEGYSVSREKKESFPLTVTSAQKNPTAFYLCASRDSELRPQHFGDGTRLSIL.

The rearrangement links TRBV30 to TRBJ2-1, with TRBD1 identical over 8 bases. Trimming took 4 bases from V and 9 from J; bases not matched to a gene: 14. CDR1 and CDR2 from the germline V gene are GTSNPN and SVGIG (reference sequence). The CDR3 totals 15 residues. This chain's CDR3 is CAWTEGRGPSLEQFF. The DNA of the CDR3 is TGTGCCTGGACGGAGGGCAGGGGGCCCTCTCTTGAGCAGTTCTTC.

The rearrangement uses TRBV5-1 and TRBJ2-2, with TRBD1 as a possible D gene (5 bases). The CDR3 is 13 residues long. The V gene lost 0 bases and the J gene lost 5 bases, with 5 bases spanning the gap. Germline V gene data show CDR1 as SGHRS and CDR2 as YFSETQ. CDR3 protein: CASSLEGTGELFF. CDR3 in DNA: TGCGCCAGCAGCTTGGAGGGGACCGGGGAGCTGTTTTTT.

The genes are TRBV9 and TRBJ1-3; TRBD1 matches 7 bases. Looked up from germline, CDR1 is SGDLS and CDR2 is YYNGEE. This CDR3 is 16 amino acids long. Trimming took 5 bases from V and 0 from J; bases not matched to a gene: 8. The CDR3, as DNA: TGTGCCAGCAGAGCTGGGACAGCTCACTCTGGAAACACCATATATTTT. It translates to CASRAGTAHSGNTIYF. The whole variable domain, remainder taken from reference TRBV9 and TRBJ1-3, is DSGVTQTPKHLITATGQRVTLRCSPRSGDLSVYWYQQSLDQGLQFLIQYYNGEERAKGNILERFSAQQFPDLHSELNLSSLELGDSALYFCASRAGTAHSGNTIYFGEGSWLTVV.